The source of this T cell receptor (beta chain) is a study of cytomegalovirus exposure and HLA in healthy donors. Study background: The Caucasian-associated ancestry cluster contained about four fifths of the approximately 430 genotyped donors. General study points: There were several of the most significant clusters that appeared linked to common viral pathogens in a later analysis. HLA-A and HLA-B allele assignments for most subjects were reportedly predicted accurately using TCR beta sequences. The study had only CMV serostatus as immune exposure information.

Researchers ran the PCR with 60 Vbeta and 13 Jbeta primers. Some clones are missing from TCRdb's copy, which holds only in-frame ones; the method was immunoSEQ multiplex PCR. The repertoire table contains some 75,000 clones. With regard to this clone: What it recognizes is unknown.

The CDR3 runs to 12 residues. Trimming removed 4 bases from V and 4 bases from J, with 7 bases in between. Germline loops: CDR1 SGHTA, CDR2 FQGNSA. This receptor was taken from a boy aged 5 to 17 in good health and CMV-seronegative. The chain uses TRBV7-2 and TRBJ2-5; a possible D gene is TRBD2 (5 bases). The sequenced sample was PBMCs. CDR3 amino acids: CASSSSGETQYF. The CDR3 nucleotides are TGTGCCAGCAGCTCCAGCGGAGAGACCCAGTACTTC.